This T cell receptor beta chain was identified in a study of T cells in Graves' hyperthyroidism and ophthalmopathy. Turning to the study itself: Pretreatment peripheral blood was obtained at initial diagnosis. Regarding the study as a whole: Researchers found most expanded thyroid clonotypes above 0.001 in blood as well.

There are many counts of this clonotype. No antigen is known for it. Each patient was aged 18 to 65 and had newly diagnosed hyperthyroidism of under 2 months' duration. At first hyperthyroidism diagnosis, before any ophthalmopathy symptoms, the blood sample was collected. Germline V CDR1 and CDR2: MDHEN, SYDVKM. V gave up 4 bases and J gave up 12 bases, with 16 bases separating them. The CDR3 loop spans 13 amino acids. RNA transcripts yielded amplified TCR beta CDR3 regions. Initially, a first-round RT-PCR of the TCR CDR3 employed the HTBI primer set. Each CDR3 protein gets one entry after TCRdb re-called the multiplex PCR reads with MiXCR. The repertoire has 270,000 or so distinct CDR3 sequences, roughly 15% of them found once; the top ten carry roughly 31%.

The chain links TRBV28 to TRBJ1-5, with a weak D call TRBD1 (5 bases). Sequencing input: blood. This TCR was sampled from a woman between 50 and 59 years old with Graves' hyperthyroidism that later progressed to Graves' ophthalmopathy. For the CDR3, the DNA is TGTGCCAGCAGTTATCCGACGACAGTTTACCAGCATTTT. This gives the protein CASSYPTTVYQHF.